Detailed here is one T cell receptor beta chain. The junction differs from germline at one of its ends, possibly a read error. Healthy Caucasians, and only they, were the donors. The source of the sample is a study of identical twins. MiXCR, run by TCRdb on the 5' RACE reads, gives a single entry per CDR3 protein. The sample has about 700,000 distinct CDR3 sequences; over 8.5% are singletons. Germline V gives CDR1 LGHDT, CDR2 YNNKEL (reference sequence). The CDR3 sequence is 16 residues long. The data also belong to a second study, concerning yellow fever vaccine responses in identical twins.

This chain connects TRBV3-1 to TRBJ1-1; unclear D gene. The sequenced sample consisted of PBMCs. This TCR came from a woman aged 18-29 years in good health. Here the CDR3 DNA reads TGTGCCAGCAGCAAAGAGGGCAGTTTCACTGTCACTGAAGCTTTCTTT. Encoded protein: CASSKEGSFTVTEAFF.